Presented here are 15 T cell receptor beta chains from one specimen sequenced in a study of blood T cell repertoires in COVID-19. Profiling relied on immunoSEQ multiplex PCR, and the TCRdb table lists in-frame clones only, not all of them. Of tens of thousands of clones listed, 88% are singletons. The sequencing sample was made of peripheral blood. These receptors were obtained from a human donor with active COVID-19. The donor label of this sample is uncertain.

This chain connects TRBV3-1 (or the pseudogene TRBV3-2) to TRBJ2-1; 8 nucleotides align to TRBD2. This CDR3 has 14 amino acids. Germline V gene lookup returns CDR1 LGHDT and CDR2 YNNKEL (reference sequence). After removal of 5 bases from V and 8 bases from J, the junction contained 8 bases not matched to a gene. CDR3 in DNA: TGTGCCAGCAGCTCAGGGGCGGGAGGCCATGAGCAGTTCTTC. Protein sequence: CASSSGAGGHEQFF.

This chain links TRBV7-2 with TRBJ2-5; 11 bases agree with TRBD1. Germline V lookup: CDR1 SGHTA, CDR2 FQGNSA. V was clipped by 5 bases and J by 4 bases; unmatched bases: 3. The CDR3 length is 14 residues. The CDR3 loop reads CASSADRGRETQYF. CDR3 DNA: TGTGCCAGCAGCGCGGACAGGGGGCGAGAGACCCAGTACTTC. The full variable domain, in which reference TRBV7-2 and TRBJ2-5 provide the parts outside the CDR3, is GAGVSQSPSNKVTEKGKDVELRCDPISGHTALYWYRQSLGQGLEFLIYFQGNSAPDKSGLPSDRFSAERTGGSVSTLTIQRTQQEDSAVYLCASSADRGRETQYFGPGTRLLVL.

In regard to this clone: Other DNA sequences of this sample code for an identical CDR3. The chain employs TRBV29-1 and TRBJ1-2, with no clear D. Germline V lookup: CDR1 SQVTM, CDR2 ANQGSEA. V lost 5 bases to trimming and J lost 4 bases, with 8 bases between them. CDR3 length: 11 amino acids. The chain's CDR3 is CSVLEGYGYTF. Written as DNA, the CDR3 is TGCAGCGTTTTGGAGGGCTATGGCTACACCTTC.

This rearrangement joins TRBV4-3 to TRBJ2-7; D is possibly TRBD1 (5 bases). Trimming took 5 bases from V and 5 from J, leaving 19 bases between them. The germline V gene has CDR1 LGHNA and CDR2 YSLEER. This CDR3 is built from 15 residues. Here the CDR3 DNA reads TGCGCCAGCAGCTATCGACAGACCCCTCCAGACGAGCAGTACTTC. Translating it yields CASSYRQTPPDEQYF.

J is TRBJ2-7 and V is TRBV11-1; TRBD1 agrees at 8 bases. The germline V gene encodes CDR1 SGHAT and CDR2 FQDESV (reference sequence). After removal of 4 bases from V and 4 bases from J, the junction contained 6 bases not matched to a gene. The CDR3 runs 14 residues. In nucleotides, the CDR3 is TGTGCCAGCAGCTCCCCTGGGGACAGGTACGAGCAGTACTTC. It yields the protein CASSSPGDRYEQYF. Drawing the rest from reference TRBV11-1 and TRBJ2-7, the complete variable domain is EAEVAQSPRYKITEKSQAVAFWCDPISGHATLYWYRQILGQGPELLVQFQDESVVDDSQLPKDRFSAERLKGVDSTLKIQPAELGDSAMYLCASSSPGDRYEQYFGPGTRLTVT.

The DNA for the CDR3 is TGCAGCGTGCGGGACGGAGCTTATGGCTACACCTTC. Protein: CSVRDGAYGYTF. The chain joins TRBV29-1 to TRBJ1-2; D is possibly TRBD1 (5 bases). Germline CDR1 SQVTM, CDR2 ANQGSEA. The CDR3 runs 12 residues. The V end lost 6 bases, the J end lost 5 bases, and 13 bases lay between the germline ends.

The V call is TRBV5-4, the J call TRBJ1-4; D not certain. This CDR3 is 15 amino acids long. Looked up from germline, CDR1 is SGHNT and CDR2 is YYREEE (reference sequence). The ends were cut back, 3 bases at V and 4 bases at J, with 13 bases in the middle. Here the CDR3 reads CASSSGWQSNEKLFF. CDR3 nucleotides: TGTGCCAGCAGCTCGGGATGGCAGAGTAATGAAAAACTGTTTTTT.

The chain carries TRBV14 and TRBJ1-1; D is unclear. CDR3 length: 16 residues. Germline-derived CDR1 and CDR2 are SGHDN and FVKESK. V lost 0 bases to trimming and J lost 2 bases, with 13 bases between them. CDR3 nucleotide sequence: TGTGCCAGCAGCCAAGATATGGCAGGATACAACACTGAAGCTTTCTTT. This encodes CASSQDMAGYNTEAFF.

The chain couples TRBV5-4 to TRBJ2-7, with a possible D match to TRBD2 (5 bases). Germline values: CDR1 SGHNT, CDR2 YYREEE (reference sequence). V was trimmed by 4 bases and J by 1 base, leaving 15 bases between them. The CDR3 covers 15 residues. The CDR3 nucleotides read TGTGCCAGCAGCCCGGGGAGACGGCTTTCCTACGAGCAGTACTTC. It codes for CASSPGRRLSYEQYF.

The CDR3 region is CASSQGLAGDPKNIQYF. DNA of the CDR3: TGCGCCAGCAGCCAAGGACTAGCGGGAGACCCCAAAAACATTCAGTACTTC. The chain combines TRBV4-3 with TRBJ2-4; 12 bases are shared with TRBD2. The CDR3 spans 17 residues. With V trimmed by 1 base and J by 2 bases, 3 bases remained unmatched. Germline V gives CDR1 LGHNA, CDR2 YSLEER.

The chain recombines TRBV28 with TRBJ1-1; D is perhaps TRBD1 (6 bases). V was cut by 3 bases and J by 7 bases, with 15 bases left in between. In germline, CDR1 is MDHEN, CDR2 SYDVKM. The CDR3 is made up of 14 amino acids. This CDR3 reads CASSLTQGYGEAFF. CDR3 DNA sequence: TGTGCCAGCAGTTTGACACAGGGTTACGGTGAAGCTTTCTTT.

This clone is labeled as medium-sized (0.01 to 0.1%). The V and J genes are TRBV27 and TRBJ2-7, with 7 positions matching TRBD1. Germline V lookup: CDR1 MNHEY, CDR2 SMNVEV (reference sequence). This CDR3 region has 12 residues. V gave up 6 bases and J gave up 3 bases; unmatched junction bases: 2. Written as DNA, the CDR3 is TGTGCCAGCAGCCGGGACAGCTACGAGCAGTACTTC. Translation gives CASSRDSYEQYF.

As DNA, the CDR3 is TGTGCCAGCAGTCTCACAGGGGGCTATGGCTACACCTTC. Amino acid sequence: CASSLTGGYGYTF. The chain couples TRBV27 to TRBJ1-2, with 8 bases aligning to TRBD1. Germline loops: CDR1 MNHEY, CDR2 SMNVEV (reference sequence). This CDR3 comprises 13 residues. The V and J ends lost 5 bases and 4 bases, in that order; junction bases with no gene match: 3.

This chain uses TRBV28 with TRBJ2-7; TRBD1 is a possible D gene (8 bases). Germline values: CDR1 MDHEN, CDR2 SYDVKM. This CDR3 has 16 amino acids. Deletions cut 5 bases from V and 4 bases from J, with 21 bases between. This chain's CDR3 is CASSPQGGTRRYEQYF. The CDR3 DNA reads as TGTGCCAGCAGTCCACAGGGGGGGACAAGGCGGTACGAGCAGTACTTC.

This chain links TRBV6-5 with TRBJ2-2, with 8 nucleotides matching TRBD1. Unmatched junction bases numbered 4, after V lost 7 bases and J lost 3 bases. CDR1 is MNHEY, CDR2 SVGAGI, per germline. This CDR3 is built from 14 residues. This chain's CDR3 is CASIPRGHTGELFF. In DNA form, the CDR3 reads TGTGCCAGCATCCCCAGGGGGCACACCGGGGAGCTGTTTTTT.